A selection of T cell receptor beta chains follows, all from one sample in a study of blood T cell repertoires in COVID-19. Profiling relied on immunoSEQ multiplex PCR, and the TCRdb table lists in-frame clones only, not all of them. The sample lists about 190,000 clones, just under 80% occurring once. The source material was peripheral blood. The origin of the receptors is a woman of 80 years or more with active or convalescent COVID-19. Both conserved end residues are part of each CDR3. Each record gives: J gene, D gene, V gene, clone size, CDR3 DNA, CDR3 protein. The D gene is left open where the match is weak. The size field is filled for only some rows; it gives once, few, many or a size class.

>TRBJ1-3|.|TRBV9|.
TGTGCCAGCAGCGTAGTGTCGGGGGTCCCATTCTCTGGAAACACCATATATTTT
CASSVVSGVPFSGNTIYF
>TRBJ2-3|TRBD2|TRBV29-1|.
TGCAGCGGGCGGGGGGACACAGATACGCAGTATTTT
CSGRGDTDTQYF
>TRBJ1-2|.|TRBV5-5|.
TGTGCCAGCAGCTTGGGCAGGGAGGATGGCTACACCTTC
CASSLGREDGYTF
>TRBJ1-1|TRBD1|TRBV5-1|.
TGCGCCAGCGACAATGGGGCAGGGGGGATGAACACTGAAGCTTTCTTT
CASDNGAGGMNTEAFF
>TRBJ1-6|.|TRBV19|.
TGTGCCAGTAGTATCCCGACTAAATTTAATTCACCCCTCCACTTT
CASSIPTKFNSPLHF
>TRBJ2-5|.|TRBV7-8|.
TGTGCCAGCAGCCGGGCCCAAGAGACCCAGTACTTC
CASSRAQETQYF
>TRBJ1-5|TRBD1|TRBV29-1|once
TGCAGCGTCCTTGGAGACAGGGACAATCAGCCCCAGCATTTT
CSVLGDRDNQPQHF
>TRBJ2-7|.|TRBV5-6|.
TGTGCCAGCAGCTCCGTTACAGGGAACTCCTACGAGCAGTACTTC
CASSSVTGNSYEQYF
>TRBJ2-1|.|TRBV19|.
TGTGCCAGTAGTACGACAAACTCCTACAATGAGCAGTTCTTC
CASSTTNSYNEQFF
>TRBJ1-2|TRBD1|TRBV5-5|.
TGTGCCAGCAGCTTAGAACAGGGGACTTATGGCTACACCTTC
CASSLEQGTYGYTF
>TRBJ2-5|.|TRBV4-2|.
TGTGCCAGCAGCCACAGGGGTTTTGAGACCCAGTACTTC
CASSHRGFETQYF
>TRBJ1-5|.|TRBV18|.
TGTGCCAGCTCGATTAGAGATCGTCAGCCCCAGCATTTT
CASSIRDRQPQHF
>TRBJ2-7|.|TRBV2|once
TGTGCCAGCAGATATTCTCAGGGAACCTACGAGCAGTACTTC
CASRYSQGTYEQYF
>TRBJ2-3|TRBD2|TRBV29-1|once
TGCAGCGTCACAGCGGGGGGGGTCAGGGATACGCAGTATTTT
CSVTAGGVRDTQYF
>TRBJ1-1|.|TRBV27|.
TGTGCCAGCAGTTTATCGCCCCAGTGGAACACTGAAGCTTTCTTT
CASSLSPQWNTEAFF
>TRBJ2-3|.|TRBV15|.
TGTGCCACCAGCAGAGAAGGGGGGGGGAGCACAGATACGCAGTATTTT
CATSREGGGSTDTQYF
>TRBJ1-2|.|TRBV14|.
TGTGCCAGCAGCCCACCCGGTTTTAACAGGAACGGGCCCTTTGGCTATGGCTACACCTTC
CASSPPGFNRNGPFGYGYTF
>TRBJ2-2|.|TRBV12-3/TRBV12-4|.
TGTGCCAGCAGCTTACAGGGCCCCGGGGAGCTGTTTTTT
CASSLQGPGELFF
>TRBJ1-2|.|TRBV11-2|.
TGTGCCAGCAGCTTACAAGGACAGTATGGCTACACCTTC
CASSLQGQYGYTF
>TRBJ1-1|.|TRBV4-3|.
TGCGCCAGCAGCCAAGATGGGGGCCTAGGGTTGAACACTGAAGCTTTCTTT
CASSQDGGLGLNTEAFF
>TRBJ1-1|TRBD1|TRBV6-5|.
TGTGCCAGCAGTTACGAGGGGACAGGGGTTACTGAAGCTTTCTTT
CASSYEGTGVTEAFF
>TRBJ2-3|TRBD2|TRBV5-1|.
TGCGCCAGCAGCTTATTAGCGGGGGGGTATAGCACAGATACGCAGTATTTT
CASSLLAGGYSTDTQYF
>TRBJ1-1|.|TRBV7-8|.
TGTGCCAGCAGCTTAGTATCAGGGAACACTGAAGCTTTCTTT
CASSLVSGNTEAFF
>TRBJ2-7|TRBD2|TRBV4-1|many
TGCGCCAGCAGCCGAGGACTAGGCGGCTACGAGCAGTACTTC
CASSRGLGGYEQYF
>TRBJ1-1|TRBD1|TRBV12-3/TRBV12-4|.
TGTGCCAGCAGTTCTTCAGGGGGCCGAGCTTTCTTT
CASSSSGGRAFF
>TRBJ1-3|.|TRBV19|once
TGTGCCACCGCGGAACTCTCTGGAAACACCATATATTTT
CATAELSGNTIYF
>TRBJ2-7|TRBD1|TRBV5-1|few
TGCGCCAGCCGGCATGAGGGACAGTGGGTTTACGAGCAGTACTTC
CASRHEGQWVYEQYF
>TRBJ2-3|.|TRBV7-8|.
TGTGCCAGCAGCTCGCCACCGACATTTTCTAGCACAGATACGCAGTATTTT
CASSSPPTFSSTDTQYF
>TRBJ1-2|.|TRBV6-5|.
TGTGCCAGCAGTTACTCGACGGCCGACTTTTATGGCTACACCTTC
CASSYSTADFYGYTF
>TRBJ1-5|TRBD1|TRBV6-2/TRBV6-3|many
TGTGCCAGCAGTTACTTCGAACAGGGGGCAGGTCAGCCCCAGCATTTT
CASSYFEQGAGQPQHF
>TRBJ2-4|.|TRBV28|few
TGTGCCAGCAGTTTATTGGGGCAGGGGTTAACCAAAAACATTCAGTACTTC
CASSLLGQGLTKNIQYF
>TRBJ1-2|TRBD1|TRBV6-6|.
TGTGCCAGCAGGGGACAGGGGGGATCTGGCTACACCTTC
CASRGQGGSGYTF
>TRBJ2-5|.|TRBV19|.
TGTGCCAGTAAGGACAGACAACAAGAGACCCAGTACTTC
CASKDRQQETQYF
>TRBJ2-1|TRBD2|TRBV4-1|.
TGCGCCAGCAGCTCCACCACTAGCGGGCGATACAATGAGCAGTTCTTC
CASSSTTSGRYNEQFF
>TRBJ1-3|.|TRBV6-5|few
TGTGCCAGCAGTTACACAGGGCTAGACTCTGGAAACACCATATATTTT
CASSYTGLDSGNTIYF
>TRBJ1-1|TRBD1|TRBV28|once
TGTGCCAGCACACCGGGACAGCCCGTCACTGAAGCTTTCTTT
CASTPGQPVTEAFF
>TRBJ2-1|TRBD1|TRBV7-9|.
TGTGCCAGCAGCCCAAGGACAGGGGATTACAATGAGCAGTTCTTC
CASSPRTGDYNEQFF
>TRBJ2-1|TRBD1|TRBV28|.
TGTGCCAGCAGCCAACTCGACAGGGGAAGGATCAATGAGCAGTTCTTC
CASSQLDRGRINEQFF
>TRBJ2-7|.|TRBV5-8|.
TGTGCCAGCAGCCGAAGGACAGCCTCCTACGAGCAGTACTTC
CASSRRTASYEQYF
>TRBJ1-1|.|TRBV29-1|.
TGCAGCGTTCGGGGATTGAACACTGAAGCTTTCTTT
CSVRGLNTEAFF
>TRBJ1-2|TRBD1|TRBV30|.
TGTGCCTGGCGACAGGGCAGCTATGGCTACACCTTC
CAWRQGSYGYTF
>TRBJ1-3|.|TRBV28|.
TGTGCCAGCAGTAGGACAGTTTCTGGAAACACCATATATTTT
CASSRTVSGNTIYF
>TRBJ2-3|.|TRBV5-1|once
TGCGCCAGCAGCTTGGGTACCGATTATAGCTCAGATACGCAGTATTTT
CASSLGTDYSSDTQYF
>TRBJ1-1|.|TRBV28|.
TGTGCCAGCATTAAGAACATTAACACTGAAGCTTTCTTT
CASIKNINTEAFF
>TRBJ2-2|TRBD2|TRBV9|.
TGTGCCAGCAGCGCACCGGGGGGGCTAGACACCGGGGAGCTGTTTTTT
CASSAPGGLDTGELFF
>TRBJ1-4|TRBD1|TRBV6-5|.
TGTGCCAGCAGCATGGACAGGGACTCGACTGCGGGACTGTTTTTT
CASSMDRDSTAGLFF
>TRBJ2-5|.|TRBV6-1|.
TGTGCCAGCAGTGATCCCCATCAGGGGGGCGAGACCCAGTACTTC
CASSDPHQGGETQYF
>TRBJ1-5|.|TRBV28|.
TGTGCCAGCAGTCCCGACCGCGCGGTTAATCAGCCCCAGCATTTT
CASSPDRAVNQPQHF